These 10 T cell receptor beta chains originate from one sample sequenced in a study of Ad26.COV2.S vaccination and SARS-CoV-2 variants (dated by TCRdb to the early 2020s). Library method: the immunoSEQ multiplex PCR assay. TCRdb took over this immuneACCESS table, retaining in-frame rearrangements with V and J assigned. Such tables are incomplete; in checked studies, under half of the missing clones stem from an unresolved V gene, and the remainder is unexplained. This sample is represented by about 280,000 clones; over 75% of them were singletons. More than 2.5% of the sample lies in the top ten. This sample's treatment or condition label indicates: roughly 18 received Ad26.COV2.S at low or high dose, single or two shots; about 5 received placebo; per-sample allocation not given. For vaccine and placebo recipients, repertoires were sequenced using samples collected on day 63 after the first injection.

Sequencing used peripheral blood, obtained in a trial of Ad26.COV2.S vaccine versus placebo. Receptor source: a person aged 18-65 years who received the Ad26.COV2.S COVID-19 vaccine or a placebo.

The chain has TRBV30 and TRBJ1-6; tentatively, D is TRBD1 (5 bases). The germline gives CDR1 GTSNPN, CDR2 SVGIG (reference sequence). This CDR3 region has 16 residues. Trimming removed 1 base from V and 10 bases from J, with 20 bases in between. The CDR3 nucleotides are TGTGCCTGGAGTGCTACGAAGGGACGATTAAAATCACCCCTCCACTTT. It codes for CAWSATKGRLKSPLHF.

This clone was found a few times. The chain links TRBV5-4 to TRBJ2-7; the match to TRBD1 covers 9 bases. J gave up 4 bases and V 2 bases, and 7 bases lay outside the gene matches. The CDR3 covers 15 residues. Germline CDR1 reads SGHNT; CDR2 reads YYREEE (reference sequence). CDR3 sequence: CASSLGQGPFYEQYF. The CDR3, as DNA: TGTGCCAGCAGCTTAGGACAGGGGCCTTTTTACGAGCAGTACTTC.

For the CDR3, the DNA is TGCAGCGTTGAAGACGGGGGGCGCAATGGCTACACCTTC. Residues: CSVEDGGRNGYTF. This rearrangement joins TRBV29-1 to TRBJ1-2; tentatively, D is TRBD1 (6 bases). Trimming left V 0 bases short and J 6 bases short, with 11 bases between. Looked up from germline, CDR1 is SQVTM and CDR2 is ANQGSEA. This CDR3 region has 13 residues. The variable domain in full, completed from reference TRBV29-1 and TRBJ1-2, reads SAVISQKPSRDICQRGTSLTIQCQVDSQVTMMFWYRQQPGQSLTLIATANQGSEATYESGFVIDKFPISRPNLTFSTLTVSNMSPEDSSIYLCSVEDGGRNGYTFGSGTRLTVV.

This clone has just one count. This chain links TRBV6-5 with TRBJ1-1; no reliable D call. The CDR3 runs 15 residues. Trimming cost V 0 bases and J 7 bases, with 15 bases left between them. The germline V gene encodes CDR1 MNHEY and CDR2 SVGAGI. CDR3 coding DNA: TGTGCCAGCAGTTACTCTCAGGCCCCTTCCATTGAAGCTTTCTTT. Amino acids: CASSYSQAPSIEAFF.

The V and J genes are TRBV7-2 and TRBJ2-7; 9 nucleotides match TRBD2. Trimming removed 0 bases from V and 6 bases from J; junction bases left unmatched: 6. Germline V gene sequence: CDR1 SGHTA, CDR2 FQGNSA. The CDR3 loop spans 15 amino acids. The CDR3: CASSLAGTSKTEQYF. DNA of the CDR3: TGTGCCAGCAGCTTAGCGGGGACTAGCAAAACCGAGCAGTACTTC.

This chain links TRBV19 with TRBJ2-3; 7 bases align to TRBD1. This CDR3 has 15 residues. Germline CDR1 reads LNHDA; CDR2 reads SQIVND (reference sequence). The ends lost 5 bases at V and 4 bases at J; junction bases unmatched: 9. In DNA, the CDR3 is TGTGCCAGTAGTCCCTGGACCGACAGGGCAGATACGCAGTATTTT. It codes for CASSPWTDRADTQYF.

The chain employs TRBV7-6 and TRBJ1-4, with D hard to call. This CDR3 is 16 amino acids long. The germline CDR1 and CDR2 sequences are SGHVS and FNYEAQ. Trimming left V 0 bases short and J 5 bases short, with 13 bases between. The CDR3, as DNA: TGTGCCAGCAGCTTAGCGCCTTTAGTATTAAATGAAAAACTGTTTTTT. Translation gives CASSLAPLVLNEKLFF.

The CDR3 DNA follows: TGTGCCAGCAGCCAGACAGGGGTCACTGAAGCTTTCTTT. Encoded protein: CASSQTGVTEAFF. The V gene is TRBV7-8, the J gene TRBJ1-1; 8 bases agree with TRBD1. This CDR3 spans 13 amino acids. Germline CDR1 reads SGHVS; CDR2 reads FQNEAQ. The trim removed 5 bases at V and 4 bases at J, leaving 3 bases unmatched.

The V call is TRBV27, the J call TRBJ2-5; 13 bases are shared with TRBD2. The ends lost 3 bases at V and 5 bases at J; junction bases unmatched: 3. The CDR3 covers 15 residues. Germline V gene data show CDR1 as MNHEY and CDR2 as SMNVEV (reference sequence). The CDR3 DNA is TGTGCCAGCAGTTTCGGACTAGCGGGAGTGGAGACCCAGTACTTC. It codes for CASSFGLAGVETQYF.

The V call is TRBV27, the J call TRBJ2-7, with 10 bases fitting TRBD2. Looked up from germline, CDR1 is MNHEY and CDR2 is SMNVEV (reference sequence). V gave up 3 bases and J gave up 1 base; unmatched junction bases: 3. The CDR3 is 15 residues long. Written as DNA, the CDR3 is TGTGCCAGCAGTTTCAGCGGGGGGGCGTCCTACGAGCAGTACTTC. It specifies CASSFSGGASYEQYF.